The next 26 T cell receptor beta chains were all read from a single sample in a study of CD8 T cells in ankylosing spondylitis. TCRdb reanalysed the 5' RACE reads using MiXCR and keeps one entry per CDR3 protein. The sample lists fewer than 400,000 distinct CDR3 sequences, roughly 14% seen once, with 1.1% in the top ten. The sample taken for sequencing was blood, either unsorted or a sorted T cell fraction (not recorded which). The receptor source for this set is a male donor with ankylosing spondylitis or in good health (not recorded which).

V usage is TRBV6-1 and J usage is TRBJ1-5; the match to TRBD1 covers 9 bases. The CDR3 runs 13 residues. Trimming took 8 bases from V and 4 from J; bases not matched to a gene: 3. In germline, CDR1 is MNHNS, CDR2 SASEGT. The CDR3 loop reads CASHDRGNQPQHF. The CDR3 DNA reads as TGTGCCAGCCACGACAGGGGGAATCAGCCCCAGCATTTT.

The chain carries TRBV6-1 and TRBJ1-1, with D perhaps TRBD1 (5 bases). This CDR3 has 14 amino acids. Trimming shortened V by 6 bases and J by 4 bases, and 15 bases separated the two germline ends. The germline CDR1 and CDR2 sequences are MNHNS and SASEGT. The DNA for the CDR3 is TGTGCCAGCAGAGCTACGGGGGTTACCACTGAAGCTTTCTTT. Protein sequence: CASRATGVTTEAFF.

V gene TRBV5-1 combines with J gene TRBJ2-5; D not certain. This CDR3 contains 13 residues. CDR1 and CDR2 from the germline V gene are SGHRS and YFSETQ. Trimming pared 4 bases from V and 6 bases from J, leaving 13 bases between. The CDR3 loop reads CASSHDMGQTQYF. In DNA, the CDR3 is TGCGCCAGCAGCCATGACATGGGTCAGACCCAGTACTTC.

The chain uses TRBV3-1 and TRBJ1-1; 9 positions match TRBD1. Germline lookup yields CDR1 LGHDT and CDR2 YNNKEL (reference sequence). The CDR3 is 15 amino acids. Unmatched junction bases numbered 8, after V lost 4 bases and J lost 5 bases. For the CDR3, the DNA is TGTGCCAGCAGCCTGCCGGGACAGGGACCGACTGAAGCTTTCTTT. This codes for CASSLPGQGPTEAFF.

This clonotype has only a few counts. CDR3 amino acids: CASILQGWMETQYF. Here the CDR3 DNA reads TGTGCCAGCATCCTACAGGGGTGGATGGAGACCCAGTACTTC. The chain uses TRBV5-6 and TRBJ2-5; 7 positions match TRBD1. The CDR3 sequence is 14 residues long. Germline-derived CDR1 and CDR2 are SGHDT and YYEEEE. Trimming took 6 bases from V and 5 from J; bases not matched to a gene: 10.

The rearrangement links TRBV5-1 to TRBJ2-2; tentative D call: TRBD2 (6 bases). V was trimmed by 3 bases and J by 0 bases, leaving 9 bases between them. This CDR3 region has 15 residues. The germline CDR1 and CDR2 sequences are SGHRS and YFSETQ. The CDR3 loop is CASSYGTPNTGELFF. The CDR3 region has the DNA TGCGCCAGCAGCTACGGGACTCCGAACACCGGGGAGCTGTTTTTT.

The CDR3 coding sequence is TGTGCCAGCAGCTACTTACTAGCGGGAGATTCCGAGCAGTACTTC. It specifies CASSYLLAGDSEQYF. This chain uses TRBV7-9 with TRBJ2-7; 11 positions match TRBD2. The CDR3 consists of 15 residues. Germline trimming cut 4 bases from V and 6 bases from J; bases unmatched to any gene: 8. Per the germline V gene, CDR1 is SEHNR and CDR2 is FQNEAQ (reference sequence).

The chain links TRBV14 to TRBJ2-6; D possibly corresponds to TRBD1 (6 bases). Germline V gene lookup returns CDR1 SGHDN and CDR2 FVKESK. Trimming took 4 bases from V and 4 from J, leaving 11 bases between them. The CDR3 is made up of 15 amino acids. The DNA of the CDR3 is TGTGCCAGCAGCCCCAGGGGTTCCGGGGCCAACGTCCTGACTTTC. Its protein is CASSPRGSGANVLTF.

This clonotype was detected ten times or more. In nucleotides, the CDR3 is TGCGCCAGCAGCTCGTCTTTAGCGGGGGGGTTCTACAATGAGCAGTTCTTC. It codes for CASSSSLAGGFYNEQFF. The gene calls are TRBV5-1 and TRBJ2-1; TRBD2 matches 11 bases. There are 17 residues in the CDR3. CDR1 and CDR2 from the germline V gene are SGHRS and YFSETQ. After removal of 3 bases from V and 3 bases from J, the junction contained 8 bases not matched to a gene.

This clonotype was detected ten times or more. V gene TRBV20-1 combines with J gene TRBJ2-1; TRBD2 agrees at 9 bases. From germline, CDR1 is DFQATT and CDR2 SNEGSKA (reference sequence). The CDR3 covers 14 residues. J was trimmed by 4 bases and V by 6 bases; bases with no gene match: 7. The CDR3, as DNA: TGCAGTGCCTCGGGCGGGAGGGGGTACAATGAGCAGTTCTTC. This encodes CSASGGRGYNEQFF.

In this sample, this clonotype turned up a few times. The rearrangement links TRBV2 to TRBJ2-3, with 8 bases identical to TRBD2. CDR3 length equals 16 residues. Germline-derived CDR1 and CDR2 are SNHLY and FYNNEI. The junction had 5 bases not matched to a gene; V was cut back by 0 bases and J by 3 bases. For the CDR3, the DNA is TGTGCCAGCAGTGAAGCAAAGCGGGGGCCGACAGATACGCAGTATTTT. Protein: CASSEAKRGPTDTQYF.

This clonotype was seen ten or more times. The chain employs TRBV5-1 and TRBJ2-2; D is perhaps TRBD1 (5 bases). With 7 bases removed from V and 1 base from J, the gap between germline ends came to 14 bases. Germline CDR1 and CDR2: SGHRS and YFSETQ. CDR3 length: 15 residues. The CDR3 reads CASALNRLNTGELFF. As DNA, the CDR3 is TGCGCCAGCGCACTTAACAGGTTGAACACCGGGGAGCTGTTTTTT.

The chain is built from TRBV12-3 or TRBV12-4 and TRBJ2-1; 14 bases are shared with TRBD2. This CDR3 is built from 18 residues. V shed 2 bases and J 4 bases; nucleotides not matched to a gene: 7. The CDR3 reads CASSLRLAGGPRYNEQFF. The CDR3 DNA sequence: TGTGCCAGCAGTTTACGACTAGCGGGAGGGCCGAGGTACAATGAGCAGTTCTTC.

A few counts support this clonotype. V is TRBV12-3 or TRBV12-4 and J is TRBJ1-5, with 8 bases that match TRBD1. The junction had 7 bases not matched to a gene; V was cut back by 6 bases and J by 6 bases. This CDR3 region has 14 residues. CDR3 sequence: CASSPDRDGQPQHF. CDR3 nucleotide sequence: TGTGCCAGCAGCCCGGACAGGGATGGTCAGCCCCAGCATTTT.

The chain combines TRBV19 with TRBJ2-1; maybe TRBD2 (6 bases). The germline V gene encodes CDR1 LNHDA and CDR2 SQIVND (reference sequence). Deletions cut 3 bases from V and 2 bases from J, with 17 bases between. The CDR3 totals 17 residues. This CDR3 reads CASSIGSGGNAYNEQFF. For the CDR3, the DNA is TGTGCCAGTAGTATTGGGTCGGGCGGGAATGCCTACAATGAGCAGTTCTTC.

This clonotype was counted between two and nine times. The chain employs TRBV18 and TRBJ2-1, with 10 bases that match TRBD2. J was trimmed by 7 bases and V by 0 bases; bases with no gene match: 15. From germline, CDR1 is KGHSH and CDR2 LQKENI. The CDR3 sequence is 19 residues long. CDR3 region: CASSPPWASGREGGNEQFF. CDR3 in DNA: TGTGCCAGCTCACCACCCTGGGCTAGCGGGAGAGAAGGCGGGAATGAGCAGTTCTTC. The full variable domain, rest sourced from reference TRBV18 and TRBJ2-1, is NAGVMQNPRHLVRRRGQEARLRCSPMKGHSHVYWYRQLPEEGLKFMVYLQKENIIDESGMPKERFSAEFPKEGPSILRIQQVVRGDSAAYFCASSPPWASGREGGNEQFFGPGTRLTVL.

This sequence joins TRBV10-3 and TRBJ2-7, with 9 positions matching TRBD2. From germline, CDR1 is ENHRY and CDR2 SYGVKD. V was pared by 0 bases and J by 6 bases, with 6 bases of the junction left unmatched. This CDR3 contains 15 residues. The chain's CDR3 is CAISESAGGPVEQYF. DNA for the CDR3: TGTGCCATCAGTGAGTCGGCGGGAGGGCCGGTCGAGCAGTACTTC.

V is TRBV7-2 and J is TRBJ1-1; D is possibly TRBD1 (5 bases). Germline loops: CDR1 SGHTA, CDR2 FQGNSA. The length of the CDR3 is 14 residues. V shed 6 bases and J shed 2 bases, with 13 bases lying between them. Here the CDR3 reads CASSKGVANTEAFF. The CDR3 bases are TGTGCCAGCAGTAAAGGGGTGGCTAACACTGAAGCTTTCTTT. The entire variable domain, with the rest obtained from reference TRBV7-2 and TRBJ1-1, is as follows: GAGVSQSPSNKVTEKGKDVELRCDPISGHTALYWYRQSLGQGLEFLIYFQGNSAPDKSGLPSDRFSAERTGGSVSTLTIQRTQQEDSAVYLCASSKGVANTEAFFGQGTRLTVV.

The chain couples TRBV2 to TRBJ1-1; 8 bases fit TRBD1. The J segment lost 3 bases and the V segment lost 2 bases, leaving 14 bases of the junction unmatched. The CDR3 contains 18 residues. The V gene's germline CDR1 is SNHLY and CDR2 FYNNEI. The CDR3 spells CASSEFRRQGARDTEAFF. The CDR3 nucleotides are TGTGCCAGCAGTGAATTTCGTAGGCAGGGGGCTCGAGACACTGAAGCTTTCTTT.

This chain joins TRBV27 and TRBJ2-1; 7 bases line up with TRBD2. Germline V gene data show CDR1 as MNHEY and CDR2 as SMNVEV (reference sequence). The CDR3 extends over 13 amino acids. With 2 bases clipped from V and 7 bases from J, the junction kept 2 bases outside the gene matches. CDR3 DNA: TGTGCCAGCAGTTTAATGGGGGGGAATGAGCAGTTCTTC. Residues: CASSLMGGNEQFF.

This chain uses TRBV5-1 with TRBJ2-1; TRBD1 agrees at 7 bases. The CDR3 has 15 amino acids. V lost 0 bases to trimming and J lost 6 bases; unmatched junction nucleotides: 6. The germline V gene has CDR1 SGHRS and CDR2 YFSETQ. CDR3 amino acids: CASSLDGDRANEQFF. In nucleotides, the CDR3 is TGCGCCAGCAGCTTGGACGGAGACAGGGCCAATGAGCAGTTCTTC.

The rearrangement uses TRBV20-1 and TRBJ1-1, with TRBD1 matching 8 bases. The V and J ends lost 5 bases and 3 bases, in that order; junction bases with no gene match: 5. The CDR3 is made up of 13 amino acids. Germline V gene data show CDR1 as DFQATT and CDR2 as SNEGSKA (reference sequence). The CDR3 sequence: CSAGDRRDTEAFF. The DNA of the CDR3 is TGCAGTGCTGGGGACAGGAGGGACACTGAAGCTTTCTTT.

The V call is TRBV5-1, the J call TRBJ1-4; D uncertain. The V end was cut by 1 base, the J end by 2 bases, with 15 bases between. Germline-derived CDR1 and CDR2 are SGHRS and YFSETQ. The CDR3 runs 17 residues. In nucleotides, the CDR3 is TGCGCCAGCAGCTTGTCGGACCTCGAGGTGACTAATGAAAAACTGTTTTTT. Translated: CASSLSDLEVTNEKLFF.

The chain recombines TRBV10-3 with TRBJ2-3; 9 bases are shared with TRBD1. Trimming at V came to 0 bases and at J to 7 bases, leaving 5 bases not matched to a gene. CDR3 length equals 15 residues. Germline values: CDR1 ENHRY, CDR2 SYGVKD. Here the CDR3 DNA reads TGTGCCATCAGTGAGTCGGGGGACAGGGAAAATACGCAGTATTTT. Amino acid sequence: CAISESGDRENTQYF.

CDR3 nucleotides: TGTGCCAGCAGCTTGACCGACAGGGGAGAGCAGTACTTC. Protein: CASSLTDRGEQYF. The chain recombines TRBV5-4 with TRBJ2-7, with 8 bases lining up with TRBD1. From germline, CDR1 is SGHNT and CDR2 YYREEE (reference sequence). CDR3 length: 13 residues. Losses at the gene ends were 1 base for V and 7 bases for J; bases not matched to a gene: 4. Combining the CDR3 with reference TRBV5-4 and TRBJ2-7 gives the whole variable domain ETGVTQSPTHLIKTRGQQVTLRCSSQSGHNTVSWYQQALGQGPQFIFQYYREEENGRGNFPPRFSGLQFPNYSSELNVNALELDDSALYLCASSLTDRGEQYFGPGTRLTVT.

V and J are TRBV7-9 and TRBJ2-1, with 7 bases lining up with TRBD2. Germline values: CDR1 SEHNR, CDR2 FQNEAQ (reference sequence). CDR3 length: 15 residues. Unmatched junction bases numbered 4, after V lost 5 bases and J lost 0 bases. CDR3 DNA sequence: TGTGCCAGCAGCGCAACTAGCGCCTCCTACAATGAGCAGTTCTTC. This encodes CASSATSASYNEQFF.